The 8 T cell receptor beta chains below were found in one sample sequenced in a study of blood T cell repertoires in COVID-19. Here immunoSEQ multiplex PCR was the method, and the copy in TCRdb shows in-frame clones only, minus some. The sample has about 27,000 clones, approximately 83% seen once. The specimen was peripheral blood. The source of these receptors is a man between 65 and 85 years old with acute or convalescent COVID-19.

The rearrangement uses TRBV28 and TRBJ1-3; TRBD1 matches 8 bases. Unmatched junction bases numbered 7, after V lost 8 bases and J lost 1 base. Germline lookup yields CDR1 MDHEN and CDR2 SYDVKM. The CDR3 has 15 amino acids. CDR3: CASQQGVESGNTIYF. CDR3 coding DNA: TGTGCCAGCCAACAGGGGGTCGAATCTGGAAACACCATATATTTT.

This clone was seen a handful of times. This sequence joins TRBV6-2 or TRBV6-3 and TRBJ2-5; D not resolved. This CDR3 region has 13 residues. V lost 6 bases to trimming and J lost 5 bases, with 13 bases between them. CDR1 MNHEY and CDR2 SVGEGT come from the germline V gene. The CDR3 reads CASSSVLGETQYF. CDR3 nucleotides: TGTGCCAGCAGCTCAGTGCTCGGGGAGACCCAGTACTTC.

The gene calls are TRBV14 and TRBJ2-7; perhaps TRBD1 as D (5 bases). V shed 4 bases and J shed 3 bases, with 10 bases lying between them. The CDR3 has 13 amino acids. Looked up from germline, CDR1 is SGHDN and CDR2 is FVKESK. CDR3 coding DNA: TGTGCCAGCAGCCCGGCAGGGCTCTACGAGCAGTACTTC. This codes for CASSPAGLYEQYF.

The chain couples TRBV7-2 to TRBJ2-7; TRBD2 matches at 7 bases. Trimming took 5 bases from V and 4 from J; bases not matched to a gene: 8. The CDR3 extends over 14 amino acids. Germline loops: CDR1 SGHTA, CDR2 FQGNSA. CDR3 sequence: CASSRTSVGYEQYF. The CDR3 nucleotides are TGTGCCAGCAGCAGAACTAGCGTGGGTTACGAGCAGTACTTC.

CDR3 sequence (DNA): TGTGCCAGCAGTCGACAGCCTGCTAGCACAGATACGCAGTATTTT. Translated, it gives CASSRQPASTDTQYF. V is TRBV27 and J is TRBJ2-3; D perhaps matches TRBD1 (5 bases). Germline V gene data show CDR1 as MNHEY and CDR2 as SMNVEV (reference sequence). This CDR3 region has 15 residues. V was pared by 5 bases and J by 0 bases, with 12 bases between.

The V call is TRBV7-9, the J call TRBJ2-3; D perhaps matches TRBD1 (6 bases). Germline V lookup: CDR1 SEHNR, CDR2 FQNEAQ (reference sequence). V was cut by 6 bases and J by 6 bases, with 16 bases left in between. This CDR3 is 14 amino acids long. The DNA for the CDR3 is TGTGCCAGCAGGCGCCTTGAGGGACACGATACGCAGTATTTT. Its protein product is CASRRLEGHDTQYF.

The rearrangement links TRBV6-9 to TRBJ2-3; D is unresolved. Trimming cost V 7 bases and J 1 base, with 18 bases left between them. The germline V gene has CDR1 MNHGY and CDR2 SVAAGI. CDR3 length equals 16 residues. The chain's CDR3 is CASTQDSLTGTDTQYF. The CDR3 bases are TGTGCCAGCACTCAAGACTCCCTAACCGGCACAGATACGCAGTATTTT.

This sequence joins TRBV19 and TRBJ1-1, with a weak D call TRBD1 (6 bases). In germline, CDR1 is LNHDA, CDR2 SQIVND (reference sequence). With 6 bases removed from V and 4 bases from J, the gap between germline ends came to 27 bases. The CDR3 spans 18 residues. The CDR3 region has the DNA TGTGCCAGTAGCCGTGTGGGTCCGGGGGGCGAGGATGGCACTGAAGCTTTCTTT. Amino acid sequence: CASSRVGPGGEDGTEAFF.